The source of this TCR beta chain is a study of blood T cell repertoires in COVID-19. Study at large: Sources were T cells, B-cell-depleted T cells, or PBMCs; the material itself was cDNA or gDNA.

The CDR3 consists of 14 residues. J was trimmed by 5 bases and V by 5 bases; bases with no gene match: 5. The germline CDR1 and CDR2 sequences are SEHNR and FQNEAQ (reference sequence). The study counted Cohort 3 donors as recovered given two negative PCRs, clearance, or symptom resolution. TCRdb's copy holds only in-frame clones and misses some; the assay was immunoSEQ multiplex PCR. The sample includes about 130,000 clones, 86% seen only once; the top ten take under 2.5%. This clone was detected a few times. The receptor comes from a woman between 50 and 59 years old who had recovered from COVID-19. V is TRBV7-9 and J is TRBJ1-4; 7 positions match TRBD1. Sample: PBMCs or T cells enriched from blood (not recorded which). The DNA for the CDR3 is TGTGCCAGCAGCCCGACAGGGAGAAATGAAAAACTGTTTTTT. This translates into CASSPTGRNEKLFF.